The present TCR beta chain was sequenced within a study of blood T cell repertoires in COVID-19. Sequencing was performed with immunoSEQ multiplex PCR; in TCRdb, only in-frame clones are kept and a portion is missing. Here the sample spans about 220,000 clones, approximately 80% being singletons. Germline V gene data show CDR1 as SEHNR and CDR2 as FQNEAQ (reference sequence). This CDR3 has 17 amino acids. Trimming cost V 7 bases and J 4 bases; bases outside gene matches: 8. This chain uses TRBV7-9 with TRBJ2-3, with TRBD2 identical over 16 bases. This sequence originates from a middle-aged woman with acute COVID-19. Specimen: PBMCs or T cells enriched from blood (not recorded which). CDR3 region: CASNPGLAGGGPDTQYF. In nucleotides, the CDR3 is TGTGCCAGCAACCCGGGACTAGCGGGAGGGGGACCAGATACGCAGTATTTT.